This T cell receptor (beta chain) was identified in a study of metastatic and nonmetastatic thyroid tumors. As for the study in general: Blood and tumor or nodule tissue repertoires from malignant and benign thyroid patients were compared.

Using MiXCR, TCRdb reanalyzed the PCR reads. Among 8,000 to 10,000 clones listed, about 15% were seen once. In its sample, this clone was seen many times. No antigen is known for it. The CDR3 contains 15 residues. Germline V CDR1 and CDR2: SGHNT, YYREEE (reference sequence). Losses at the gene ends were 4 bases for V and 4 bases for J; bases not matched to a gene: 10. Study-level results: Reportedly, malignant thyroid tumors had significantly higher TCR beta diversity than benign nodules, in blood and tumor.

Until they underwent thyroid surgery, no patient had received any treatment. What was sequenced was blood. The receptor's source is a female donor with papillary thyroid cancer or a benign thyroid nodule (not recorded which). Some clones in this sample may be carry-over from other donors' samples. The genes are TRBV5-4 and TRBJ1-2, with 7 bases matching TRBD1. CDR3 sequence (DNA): TGTGCCAGCAGCCTGGGGACAGCCTTAATCTATGGCTACACCTTC. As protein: CASSLGTALIYGYTF.